A selection of T cell receptor beta chains follows, all from one sample in a study of T cells after yellow fever vaccination. TCRdb processed the 5' RACE reads anew with MiXCR; each CDR3 protein has one entry. The sample contains 180,000 or so distinct CDR3 sequences, approximately 9.9% of which appear only once. Sequencing was performed on CD8+ T cells sorted from PBMCs, taken 15 days after the yellow fever booster vaccination. These receptors were taken from a man aged 18 to 30 who received the YFV17D yellow fever vaccine. CDR3s include the opening cysteine and the closing phenylalanine or tryptophan. The order of the fields is clone size, J gene, V gene, D gene, CDR3 DNA, CDR3 protein. A D gene is named only where the DNA matches it firmly. Clone size is shown for a subset of rows, as once, few, many or a class of expanded clone.

>few|TRBJ2-1|TRBV7-6|TRBD2
TGTGCCAGCAGCTTAGGACTAGCGGGGAGACATGAGCAGTTCTTC
CASSLGLAGRHEQFF
>NA|TRBJ1-2|TRBV7-9|NA
TGTGCCAGCAGCTTGGCGGGGCAGCCCTATGGCTACACCTTC
CASSLAGQPYGYTF
>NA|TRBJ2-3|TRBV18|TRBD1
TGTGCCAGCTCACCTGAGGGGGCCTATGTTAGCACAGATACGCAGTATTTT
CASSPEGAYVSTDTQYF
>NA|TRBJ2-1|TRBV5-6|NA
TGTGCCAGCAGCTTGGAGGTGACAGTGGGTAGTGAGCAGTTCTTC
CASSLEVTVGSEQFF
>few|TRBJ2-7|TRBV12-3/TRBV12-4|NA
TGTGCCAGCAGCCGACGGACAGCGCGCCTATCCTACGAGCAGTACTTC
CASSRRTARLSYEQYF
>NA|TRBJ1-1|TRBV7-9|TRBD1
TGTGCCAGCAGCTTAGAGGGGGCGAGGATCTCTGAAGCTTTCTTT
CASSLEGARISEAFF
>NA|TRBJ2-7|TRBV6-5|NA
TGTGCCAGCAGTTACAGAACAGCCAGGGGATCCTACGAGCAGTACTTC
CASSYRTARGSYEQYF
>NA|TRBJ2-4|TRBV3-1|TRBD1
TGTGCCAGCAGCTCACAGGGGCAGGTTTACATTCAGTACTTC
CASSSQGQVYIQYF
>NA|TRBJ1-1|TRBV7-6|NA
TGTGCCAGCCAACGGGACACTCTCCGGGGCACTGAAGCTTTCTTT
CASQRDTLRGTEAFF
>few|TRBJ1-2|TRBV10-3|NA
TGTGCCATCAGTGAGTCCGGGCAGGGGATTAACTATGGCTACACCTTC
CAISESGQGINYGYTF
>NA|TRBJ2-4|TRBV5-4|NA
TGTGCCAGCAGCTTTCAGGCACTAGCCAAAAACATTCAGTACTTC
CASSFQALAKNIQYF
>NA|TRBJ1-2|TRBV7-6|NA
TGTGCCAGCAGCTTAGCAGCCTCACGGCTTGGCTATGGCTACACCTTC
CASSLAASRLGYGYTF
>NA|TRBJ1-2|TRBV27|NA
TGTGCCAGCAGTTTTTCTGGAGGCTATGGCTACACCTTC
CASSFSGGYGYTF
>NA|TRBJ2-7|TRBV12-3/TRBV12-4|TRBD2
TGTGCCAGCAGTCCTACTAGCGGGAGGGCCCTCGAGCAGTACTTC
CASSPTSGRALEQYF
>many|TRBJ2-1|TRBV5-1|TRBD2
TGCGCCAGCAGGCCCCCCGTTAGCGGGGGAAGCTCCTACAATGAGCAGTTCTTC
CASRPPVSGGSSYNEQFF
>few|TRBJ2-7|TRBV12-3/TRBV12-4|NA
TGTGCCAGCAGTCTAGGGATAGCCTACGAGCAGTACTTC
CASSLGIAYEQYF
>NA|TRBJ1-3|TRBV6-6|NA
TGTGCCAGCAGTTACTCGAACAGAGACTCTGGAAACACCATATATTTT
CASSYSNRDSGNTIYF
>NA|TRBJ2-3|TRBV5-1|TRBD2
TGCGCCAGCAGCTTGGGGCGCGGGGGGATCTCTAGCACAGATACGCACTATTTT
CASSLGRGGISSTDTHYF
>NA|TRBJ2-7|TRBV6-6|NA
TGTGCCGCAAGCTGGGGGGTCAGCTCCTACGAGCAGTACTTC
CAASWGVSSYEQYF
>NA|TRBJ2-2|TRBV12-5|TRBD1
TGTGCTAGTGGTTTGCCTGGACAGGGTGGGTCCGGGGAGCTGTTTTTT
CASGLPGQGGSGELFF
>NA|TRBJ2-7|TRBV4-1|NA
TGCGCCAGCAGCCATCATCCCGAGGGCCGGCGCGAGCAGTACTTC
CASSHHPEGRREQYF
>few|TRBJ1-1|TRBV6-1|NA
TGTGCCAGCAGTGGAATAGGGACCGATGAAGCTTTCTTT
CASSGIGTDEAFF
>many|TRBJ2-1|TRBV23-1|TRBD1
TGCGCCAGCAGTCAATCTAACCGGACAGGGCAAAACAATGAGCAGTTCTTC
CASSQSNRTGQNNEQFF
>few|TRBJ2-7|TRBV5-4|TRBD1
TGTGCCAGCAGCTTGGGACAGGGTCTAGGCTACGAGCAGTACTTC
CASSLGQGLGYEQYF
>few|TRBJ2-2|TRBV29-1|TRBD1
TGCAGCGTTGTGGCGACAGGGACGACCGGGGAGCTGTTTTTT
CSVVATGTTGELFF
>NA|TRBJ2-1|TRBV29-1|NA
TGCAGCGTTGACGTGGCTCCTCGAGGTAATGAGCAGTTCTTC
CSVDVAPRGNEQFF
>few|TRBJ2-4|TRBV25-1|NA
TGTGCCAGCAGTGCCCTAAACATTCAGTACTTC
CASSALNIQYF
>many|TRBJ2-3|TRBV5-1|NA
TGCGCCAGCAGCTTGGGACAGTCTAGCACAGATACGCAGTATTTT
CASSLGQSSTDTQYF
>few|TRBJ2-3|TRBV7-9|NA
TGTGCCAGCAGCTTAGTCTTCCAGGGGACAACAGATACGCAGTATTTT
CASSLVFQGTTDTQYF
>few|TRBJ2-3|TRBV14|NA
TGTGCCAGCAGCCGCTTTCTAGGAGGAGCAGTAACAGATACGCAGTATTTT
CASSRFLGGAVTDTQYF
>few|TRBJ1-1|TRBV29-1|TRBD1
TGCAGCGTCGACAGGGGGGACACTGAAGCTTTCTTT
CSVDRGDTEAFF
>NA|TRBJ1-4|TRBV12-3/TRBV12-4|NA
TGTGCCAGCAGTTTAGGTGGTACGGCGGACCCAACTAATGAAAAACTGTTTTTT
CASSLGGTADPTNEKLFF
>NA|TRBJ1-6|TRBV6-5|NA
TGTGCCAGCAGTTACTCTAGGCAGGCTAATTCACCCCTCCACTTT
CASSYSRQANSPLHF
>few|TRBJ2-5|TRBV6-5|NA
TGTGCCAGCCAGGAGACAGAGTGGTCGTGGGAGACCCAGTACTTC
CASQETEWSWETQYF
>few|TRBJ1-6|TRBV7-6|TRBD1
TGTGCCAGCAGCTTGAAACAGGGGGCGAAGTATAATTCACCCCTCCACTTT
CASSLKQGAKYNSPLHF
>few|TRBJ2-7|TRBV9|NA
TGTGCCAGCAGCGTAACAGGCAACTCCTACGAGCAGTACTTC
CASSVTGNSYEQYF
>few|TRBJ2-5|TRBV9|TRBD2
TGTGCCAGCAGCGCCAGCGGGGGGGTAGAGACCCAGTACTTC
CASSASGGVETQYF
>many|TRBJ2-7|TRBV14|NA
TGTGCCAGCACCACCAGTACTAACCCCTACGAGCAGTACTTC
CASTTSTNPYEQYF
>NA|TRBJ1-1|TRBV4-3|NA
TGCGCCAGCAGCCAAGTCTTTCTGACGAGTGAAGCTTTCTTT
CASSQVFLTSEAFF
>few|TRBJ2-1|TRBV6-5|NA
TGTGCCAGCAGTTACAGGGCTGGGGGGTCTAGCTCCTACAATGAGCAGTTCTTC
CASSYRAGGSSSYNEQFF
>few|TRBJ2-5|TRBV24-1|NA
TGTGCCACCAGTGACCCCCCCGCCGGGACTTGGGCCCAAGAGACCCAGTACTTC
CATSDPPAGTWAQETQYF
>few|TRBJ1-1|TRBV7-2|TRBD1
TGTGCCAGCAGCGCGCCACAGGGGTGGGCTGAAGCTTTCTTT
CASSAPQGWAEAFF
>many|TRBJ2-1|TRBV12-3/TRBV12-4|NA
TGTGCCAGCAGACAGGGTACCTACAATGAGCAGTTCTTC
CASRQGTYNEQFF
>many|TRBJ2-5|TRBV12-3/TRBV12-4|TRBD2
TGTGCCAGCACCCCGCCTCGTTCCCGGGAGGCAGGGACCCAGTACTTC
CASTPPRSREAGTQYF
>many|TRBJ2-1|TRBV14|NA
TGTGCCAGCAGCCAAGGAGGCCTTGAGTTCTTC
CASSQGGLEFF
>NA|TRBJ2-2|TRBV7-8|TRBD1
TGTGCCAGCAGCTTAGCGCGGGGAGTGGACAGGGGAGCCGGGGAGCTGTTTTTT
CASSLARGVDRGAGELFF
>few|TRBJ2-1|TRBV4-1|TRBD2
TGCGCCAGCAGCCGACTCCAGACTAGCTCGGGGCTGGCCAATGAGCAGTTCTTC
CASSRLQTSSGLANEQFF
>NA|TRBJ1-2|TRBV20-1|NA
TGCAGTGCTAGAGATAGAGGTTTGCGGAACACTAACTATGGCTACACCTTC
CSARDRGLRNTNYGYTF
>few|TRBJ1-1|TRBV29-1|NA
TGCAGCGTCGGGGACGGCCTTGAAGCTTTCTTT
CSVGDGLEAFF
>NA|TRBJ1-4|TRBV12-3/TRBV12-4|NA
TGTGCCAGCAGTCCCGGGGACAAACTGTTTTTT
CASSPGDKLFF
>few|TRBJ2-7|TRBV6-4|TRBD1
TGTGCCAGCAGAGACAGGGGGGCCTCCTACGAGCAGTACTTC
CASRDRGASYEQYF
>few|TRBJ1-6|TRBV4-2|NA
TGTGCCAGCGGTGGTACTTCACCCCTCCACTTT
CASGGTSPLHF
>NA|TRBJ2-2|TRBV2|NA
TGTGCCAGCACTGAGGCAGGGGCGCAAGACGGGGAGCTGTTTTTT
CASTEAGAQDGELFF
>NA|TRBJ1-1|TRBV7-9|TRBD1
TGTGCCAGCAGCTTAGCGCTGGGGCAGGGGGCGGGCACTGAAGCTTTCTTT
CASSLALGQGAGTEAFF
>NA|TRBJ2-6|TRBV12-3/TRBV12-4|NA
TGCGGGGTGGCTGGGGCCAACGTCCTGACTTTC
CGVAGANVLTF
>many|TRBJ2-5|TRBV5-1|NA
TGCGCCAGTGTAGAGACCCAGTACTTC
CASVETQYF
>few|TRBJ2-1|TRBV6-4|TRBD1
TGTGCCAGCAGTCGGACAGGGGACTACAATGAGCAGTTCTTC
CASSRTGDYNEQFF